In this sample, the clone carrying this T cell receptor (beta chain) turned up once. Its antigen remains unknown. The data were taken from a study of shared clonotypes between healthy human individuals. Study-level findings and limits: Few donors limited the genetic and exposure-history diversity represented.

In the original analysis: Quality scores were absent from the junction-only immunoSEQ sequences, so filtering differed. Data came from immunoSEQ multiplex PCR; TCRdb stores just in-frame clones and leaves some out. D and trimming come from the DNA, and the V and J calls and clone size come from that table. The data show over a million clones, roughly 97% seen once. Free of recent acute infections or vaccinations, the donors were healthy HIV-negative adults. This clonotype was obtained from a man aged 25-40 years in good health. The sample taken for sequencing was naive CD4+ T cells sorted from blood. Subset denoted: CD45RA+ positively selected.

CDR3 in amino acids: CASSQELARSSYNEQFF. In nucleotides, the CDR3 is TGTGCCAGCAGCCAAGAATTGGCTAGGAGCTCCTACAATGAGCAGTTCTTC. This chain joins TRBV14 and TRBJ2-1; D is uncertain. CDR1 and CDR2 (germline): SGHDN, FVKESK. The CDR3 has 17 residues. V was trimmed by 0 bases and J by 0 bases, leaving 12 bases between them.